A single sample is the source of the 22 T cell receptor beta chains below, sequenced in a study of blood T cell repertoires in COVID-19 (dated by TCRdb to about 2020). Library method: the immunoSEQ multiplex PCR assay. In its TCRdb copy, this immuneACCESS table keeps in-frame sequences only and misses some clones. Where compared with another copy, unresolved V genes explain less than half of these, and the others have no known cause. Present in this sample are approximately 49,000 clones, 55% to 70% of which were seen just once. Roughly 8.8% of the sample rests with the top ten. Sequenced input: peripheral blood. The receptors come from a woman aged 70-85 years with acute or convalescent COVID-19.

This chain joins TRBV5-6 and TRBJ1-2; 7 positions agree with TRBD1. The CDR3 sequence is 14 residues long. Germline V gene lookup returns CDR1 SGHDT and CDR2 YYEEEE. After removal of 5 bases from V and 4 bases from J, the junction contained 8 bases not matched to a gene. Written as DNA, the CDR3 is TGTGCCAGCAGACGGGAGGGGGCCGTCTATGGCTACACCTTC. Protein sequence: CASRREGAVYGYTF.

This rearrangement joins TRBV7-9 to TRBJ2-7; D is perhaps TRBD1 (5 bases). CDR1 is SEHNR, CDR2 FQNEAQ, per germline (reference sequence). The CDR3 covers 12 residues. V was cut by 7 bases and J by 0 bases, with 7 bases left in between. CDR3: CASMGHSYEQYF. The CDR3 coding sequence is TGTGCCAGCATGGGGCACTCCTACGAGCAGTACTTC.

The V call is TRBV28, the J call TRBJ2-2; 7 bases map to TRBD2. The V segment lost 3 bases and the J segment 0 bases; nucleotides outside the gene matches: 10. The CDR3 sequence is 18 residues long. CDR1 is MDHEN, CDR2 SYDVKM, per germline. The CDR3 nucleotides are TGTGCCAGCAGTTTTTTCTTAGGACTAGTGTCGAACACCGGGGAGCTGTTTTTT. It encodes CASSFFLGLVSNTGELFF.

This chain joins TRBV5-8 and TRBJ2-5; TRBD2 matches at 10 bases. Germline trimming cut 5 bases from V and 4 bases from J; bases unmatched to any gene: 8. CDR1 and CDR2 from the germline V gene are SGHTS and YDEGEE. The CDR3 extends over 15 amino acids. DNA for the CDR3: TGTGCCAGCAGGATATATAGCGGGGGGAGAGAGACCCAGTACTTC. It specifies CASRIYSGGRETQYF.

CDR3 DNA sequence: TGTGCCAGCAGCCTCTTGGGACAAGACACTGAAGCTTTCTTT. As protein: CASSLLGQDTEAFF. The chain employs TRBV27 and TRBJ1-1; D is perhaps TRBD1 (6 bases). Trimming removed 6 bases from V and 3 bases from J, with 14 bases in between. The CDR3 sequence is 14 residues long. The V gene's germline CDR1 is MNHEY and CDR2 SMNVEV (reference sequence).

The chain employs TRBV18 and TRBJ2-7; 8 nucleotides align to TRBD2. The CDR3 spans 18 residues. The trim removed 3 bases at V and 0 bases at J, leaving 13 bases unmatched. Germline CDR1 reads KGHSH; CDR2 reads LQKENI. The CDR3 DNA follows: TGTGCCAGCTCACCCCTCCCGAGCGGGAGTGGGGGCTCCTACGAGCAGTACTTC. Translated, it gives CASSPLPSGSGGSYEQYF.

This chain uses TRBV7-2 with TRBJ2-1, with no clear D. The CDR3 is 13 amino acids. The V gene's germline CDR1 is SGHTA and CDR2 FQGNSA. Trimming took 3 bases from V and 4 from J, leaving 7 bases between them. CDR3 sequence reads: CASSLHFYNEQFF. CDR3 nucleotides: TGTGCCAGCAGCTTGCACTTTTACAATGAGCAGTTCTTC. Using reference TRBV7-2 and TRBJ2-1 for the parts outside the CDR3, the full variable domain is GAGVSQSPSNKVTEKGKDVELRCDPISGHTALYWYRQSLGQGLEFLIYFQGNSAPDKSGLPSDRFSAERTGGSVSTLTIQRTQQEDSAVYLCASSLHFYNEQFFGPGTRLTVL.

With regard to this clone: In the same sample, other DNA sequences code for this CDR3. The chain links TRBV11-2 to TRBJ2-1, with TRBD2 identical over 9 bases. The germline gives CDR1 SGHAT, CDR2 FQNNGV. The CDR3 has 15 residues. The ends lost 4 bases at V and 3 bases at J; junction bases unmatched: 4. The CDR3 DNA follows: TGTGCCAGCAGCTCGGGACTAGCCGGCTACAATGAGCAGTTCTTC. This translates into CASSSGLAGYNEQFF.

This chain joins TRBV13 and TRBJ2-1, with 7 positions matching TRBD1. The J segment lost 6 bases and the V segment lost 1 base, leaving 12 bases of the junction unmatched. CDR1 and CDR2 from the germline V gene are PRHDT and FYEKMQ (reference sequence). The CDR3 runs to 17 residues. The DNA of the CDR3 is TGTGCCAGCAGCTTAGATCCCCCAGGACAGGTTCGCAATGAGCAGTTCTTC. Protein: CASSLDPPGQVRNEQFF.

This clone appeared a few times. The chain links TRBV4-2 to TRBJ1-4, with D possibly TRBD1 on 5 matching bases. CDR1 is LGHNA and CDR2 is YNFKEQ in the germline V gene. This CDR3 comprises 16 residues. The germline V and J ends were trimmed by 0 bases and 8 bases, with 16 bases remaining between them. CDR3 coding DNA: TGTGCCAGCAGCCAAGATCTTGCCAGGGTAGGGGAAAAACTGTTTTTT. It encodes CASSQDLARVGEKLFF.

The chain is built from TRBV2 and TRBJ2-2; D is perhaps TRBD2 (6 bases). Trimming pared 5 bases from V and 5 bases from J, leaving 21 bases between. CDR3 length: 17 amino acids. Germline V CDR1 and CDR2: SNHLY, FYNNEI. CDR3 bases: TGTGCCAGCAGTCCCCTTTCCGGTAGCGGAGGGACCGGGGAGCTGTTTTTT. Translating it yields CASSPLSGSGGTGELFF. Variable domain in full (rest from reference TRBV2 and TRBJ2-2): EPEVTQTPSHQVTQMGQEVILRCVPISNHLYFYWYRQILGQKVEFLVSFYNNEISEKSEIFDDQFSVERPDGSNFTLKIRSTKLEDSAMYFCASSPLSGSGGTGELFFGEGSRLTVL.

CDR3 residues: CASSAVQGSTIYF. For the CDR3, the DNA is TGTGCCAGCAGCGCCGTACAGGGGTCCACCATATATTTT. The rearrangement uses TRBV9 and TRBJ1-3, with 7 bases fitting TRBD1. The CDR3 has 13 amino acids. CDR1 is SGDLS and CDR2 is YYNGEE in the germline V gene. The V segment lost 3 bases and the J segment 9 bases; nucleotides outside the gene matches: 6.

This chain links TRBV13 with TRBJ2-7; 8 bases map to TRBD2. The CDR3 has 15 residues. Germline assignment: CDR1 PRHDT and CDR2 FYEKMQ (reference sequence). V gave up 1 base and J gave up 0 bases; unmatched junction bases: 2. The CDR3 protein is CASSLVGGGSYEQYF. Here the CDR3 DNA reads TGTGCCAGCAGCTTAGTCGGGGGGGGCTCCTACGAGCAGTACTTC.

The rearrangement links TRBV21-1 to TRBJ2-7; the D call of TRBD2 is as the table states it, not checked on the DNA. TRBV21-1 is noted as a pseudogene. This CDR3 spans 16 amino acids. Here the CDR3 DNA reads TGTGCCAGCAGCAAAGCGGGAGAGAGCCCATCCTACGAGCAGTACTTC. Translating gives CASSKAGESPSYEQYF.

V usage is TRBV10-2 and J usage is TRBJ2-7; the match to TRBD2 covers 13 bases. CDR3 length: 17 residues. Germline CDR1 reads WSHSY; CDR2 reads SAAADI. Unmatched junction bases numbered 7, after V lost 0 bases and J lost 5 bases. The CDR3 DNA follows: TGCGCCAGCAGTGAGTCGAGACTAGCGGGAGGACTGGACGAGCAGTACTTC. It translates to CASSESRLAGGLDEQYF.

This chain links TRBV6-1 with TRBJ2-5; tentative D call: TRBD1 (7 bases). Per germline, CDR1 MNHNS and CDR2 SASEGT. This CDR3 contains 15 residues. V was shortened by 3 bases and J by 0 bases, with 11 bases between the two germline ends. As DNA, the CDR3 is TGTGCCAGCAGTGATCCCAGGGGGGACCAAGAGACCCAGTACTTC. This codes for CASSDPRGDQETQYF.

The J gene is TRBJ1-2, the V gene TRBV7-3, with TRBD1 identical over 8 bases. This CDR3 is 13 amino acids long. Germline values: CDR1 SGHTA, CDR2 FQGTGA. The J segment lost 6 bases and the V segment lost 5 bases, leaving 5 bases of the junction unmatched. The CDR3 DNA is TGTGCCAGCAGCGGTGACAGGGGAGATGGCTACACCTTC. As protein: CASSGDRGDGYTF.

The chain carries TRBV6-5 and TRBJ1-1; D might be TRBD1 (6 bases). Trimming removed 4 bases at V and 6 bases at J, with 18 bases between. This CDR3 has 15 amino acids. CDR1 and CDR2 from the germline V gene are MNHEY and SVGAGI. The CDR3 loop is CASSFDSTGSAEAFF. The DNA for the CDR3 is TGTGCCAGCAGTTTCGACTCAACAGGGTCGGCTGAAGCTTTCTTT.

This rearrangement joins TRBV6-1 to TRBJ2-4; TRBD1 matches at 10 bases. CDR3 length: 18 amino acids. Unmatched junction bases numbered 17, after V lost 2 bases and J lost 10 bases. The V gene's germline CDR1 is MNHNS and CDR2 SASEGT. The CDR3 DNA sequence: TGTGCCAGCAGTGAATACCAGGGACAGGGGATTTCGGACATAATTCAGTACTTC. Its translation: CASSEYQGQGISDIIQYF.

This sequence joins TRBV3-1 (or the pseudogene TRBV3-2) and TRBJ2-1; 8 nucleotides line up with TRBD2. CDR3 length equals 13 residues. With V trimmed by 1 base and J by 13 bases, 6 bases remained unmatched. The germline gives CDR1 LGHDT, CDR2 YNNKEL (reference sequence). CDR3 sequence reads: CASSQAPGLAQFF. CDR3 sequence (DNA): TGTGCCAGCAGCCAAGCTCCCGGACTAGCACAGTTCTTC.

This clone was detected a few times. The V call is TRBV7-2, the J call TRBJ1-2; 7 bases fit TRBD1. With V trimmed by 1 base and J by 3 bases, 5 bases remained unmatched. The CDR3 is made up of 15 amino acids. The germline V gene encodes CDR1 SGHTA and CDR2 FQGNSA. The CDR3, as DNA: TGTGCCAGCAGCTTAGGCACAGGGGTGGACTATGGCTACACCTTC. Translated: CASSLGTGVDYGYTF.

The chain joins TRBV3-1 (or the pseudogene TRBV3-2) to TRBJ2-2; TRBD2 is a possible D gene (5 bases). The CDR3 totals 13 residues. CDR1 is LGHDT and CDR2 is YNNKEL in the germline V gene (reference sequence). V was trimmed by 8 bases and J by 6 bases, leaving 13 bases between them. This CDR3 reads CASGPRGAGELFF. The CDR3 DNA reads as TGTGCCAGCGGACCCCGGGGAGCCGGGGAGCTGTTTTTT.